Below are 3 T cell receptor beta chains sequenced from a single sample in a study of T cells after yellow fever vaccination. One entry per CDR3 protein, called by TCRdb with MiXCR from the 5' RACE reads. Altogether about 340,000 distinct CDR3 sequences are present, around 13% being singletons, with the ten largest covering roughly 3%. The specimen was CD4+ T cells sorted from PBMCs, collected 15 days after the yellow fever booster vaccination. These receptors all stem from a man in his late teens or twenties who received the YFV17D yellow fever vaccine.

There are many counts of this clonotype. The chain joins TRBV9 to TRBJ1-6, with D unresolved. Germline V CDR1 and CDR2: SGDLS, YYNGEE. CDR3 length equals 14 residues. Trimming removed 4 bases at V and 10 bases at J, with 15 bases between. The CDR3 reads CASSPSGVNSPLHF. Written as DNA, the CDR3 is TGTGCCAGCAGCCCGAGCGGGGTAAACTCACCCCTCCACTTT.

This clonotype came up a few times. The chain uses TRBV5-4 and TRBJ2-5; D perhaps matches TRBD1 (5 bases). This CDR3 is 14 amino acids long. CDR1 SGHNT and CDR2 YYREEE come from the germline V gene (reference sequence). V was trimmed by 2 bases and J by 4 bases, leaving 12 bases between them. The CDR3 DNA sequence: TGTGCCAGCAGCTTTCAGGGTGCCACAGAGACCCAGTACTTC. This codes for CASSFQGATETQYF.

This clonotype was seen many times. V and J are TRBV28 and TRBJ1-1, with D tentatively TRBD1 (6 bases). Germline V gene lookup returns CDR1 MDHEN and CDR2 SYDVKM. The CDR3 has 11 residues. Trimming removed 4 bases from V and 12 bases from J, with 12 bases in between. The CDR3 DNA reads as TGTGCCAGCAGTTATCAGGGGAGGACTTTCTTT. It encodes CASSYQGRTFF. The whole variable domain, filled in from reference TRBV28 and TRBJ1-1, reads DVKVTQSSRYLVKRTGEKVFLECVQDMDHENMFWYRQDPGLGLRLIYFSYDVKMKEKGDIPEGYSVSREKKERFSLILESASTNQTSMYLCASSYQGRTFFGQGTRLTVV.